These 7 T cell receptor beta chains originate from one sample sequenced in a study of cytomegalovirus exposure and HLA in healthy donors. PCR used 60 Vbeta primers and 13 Jbeta primers. Generated by immunoSEQ multiplex PCR, the TCRdb table keeps only in-frame clones and is missing some. The data show roughly 150,000 clones, about 74% seen once. Sequenced: PBMCs. The receptors derive from a male donor in good health and CMV-seronegative.

The gene calls are TRBV19 and TRBJ2-2; D not certain. Germline CDR1 is LNHDA and CDR2 is SQIVND (reference sequence). The CDR3 is made up of 15 amino acids. The V end was cut by 3 bases, the J end by 0 bases, with 8 bases between. The CDR3 reads CASSIGLANTGELFF. CDR3 in DNA: TGTGCCAGTAGTATTGGGCTGGCGAACACCGGGGAGCTGTTTTTT. Using reference TRBV19 and TRBJ2-2 for the parts outside the CDR3, the full variable domain is DGGITQSPKYLFRKEGQNVTLSCEQNLNHDAMYWYRQDPGQGLRLIYYSQIVNDFQKGDIAEGYSVSREKKESFPLTVTSAQKNPTAFYLCASSIGLANTGELFFGEGSRLTVL.

Concerning this clone: Other nucleotide sequences from this sample produce the same CDR3. The gene calls are TRBV7-2 and TRBJ2-5; D not resolved. This CDR3 comprises 12 residues. In germline, CDR1 is SGHTA, CDR2 FQGNSA. Trimming cost V 1 base and J 5 bases, with 5 bases left between them. The CDR3 here is CASSLDRETQYF. In DNA, the CDR3 is TGTGCCAGCAGCTTAGATCGGGAGACCCAGTACTTC.

This chain connects TRBV4-1 to TRBJ2-1, with D perhaps matching TRBD2 (6 bases). The CDR3 loop spans 14 amino acids. V was shortened by 4 bases and J by 6 bases, with 13 bases between the two germline ends. CDR1 is MGHRA, CDR2 YSYEKL, per germline. CDR3 loop: CASSRAGGINEQFF. The CDR3 DNA follows: TGCGCCAGCAGCCGCGCAGGAGGGATCAATGAGCAGTTCTTC.

The chain uses TRBV18 and TRBJ1-4, with 7 bases fitting TRBD1. After removal of 3 bases from V and 5 bases from J, the junction contained 6 bases not matched to a gene. Germline V gene data show CDR1 as KGHSH and CDR2 as LQKENI. The CDR3 has 15 residues. CDR3 DNA: TGTGCCAGCTCACCTTCCGGGACAGCAAATGAAAAACTGTTTTTT. Residues: CASSPSGTANEKLFF.

V is TRBV4-1 and J is TRBJ1-2, with 9 bases fitting TRBD1. The J segment lost 8 bases and the V segment lost 2 bases, leaving 9 bases of the junction unmatched. The germline gives CDR1 MGHRA, CDR2 YSYEKL. The CDR3 is 15 residues long. The CDR3 reads CASSQRTGEKEGYTF. In DNA, the CDR3 is TGCGCCAGCAGCCAAAGGACAGGGGAAAAGGAAGGCTACACCTTC.

This chain connects TRBV4-1 to TRBJ2-1, with D possibly matching TRBD1 (5 bases). Trimming took off 0 bases at V and 4 bases at J, with 16 bases between the two ends. The CDR3 totals 17 residues. Per germline, CDR1 MGHRA and CDR2 YSYEKL. The CDR3 region has the DNA TGCGCCAGCAGCCAAGAAGGTCCAGGACAAACATACAATGAGCAGTTCTTC. Translating gives CASSQEGPGQTYNEQFF.

This clone was observed a single time. V is TRBV5-1 and J is TRBJ2-1; tentatively, D is TRBD2 (6 bases). CDR1 is SGHRS and CDR2 is YFSETQ in the germline V gene. CDR3 length: 15 residues. Trimming shortened V by 0 bases and J by 9 bases, and 16 bases separated the two germline ends. DNA of the CDR3: TGCGCCAGCAGCTTGGTGGGAACCTTGGGGGGTGAGCAGTTCTTC. Protein product: CASSLVGTLGGEQFF.